Shown below are 20 T cell receptor beta chains from a single sample sequenced in a study of neurological immune-mediated disorders. Using its own MiXCR run on the 5' RACE reads, TCRdb lists one record per CDR3 protein. The repertoire holds tens of thousands of distinct CDR3 sequences, with roughly 3.3% as singletons. Input material: PBMCs. All receptors derive from a woman between 50 and 59 years old with multiple sclerosis.

For this clonotype: This sequence may be a read error, since a much larger clone differs from it by one base. The chain links TRBV5-6 to TRBJ1-4; D gene unclear. Trimming removed 1 base at V and 11 bases at J, with 12 bases between. The CDR3 is 13 residues long. Germline loops: CDR1 SGHDT, CDR2 YYEEEE. CDR3 region: CASSLLYGEKLFF. CDR3 DNA sequence: TGTGCCAGCAGCTTGCTCTACGGAGAGAAACTGTTTTTT.

This clonotype was counted at least ten times. The CDR3 spells CASKRGRSDEQFF. The CDR3 DNA is TGTGCCAGCAAAAGGGGACGCTCGGATGAGCAGTTCTTC. The genes are TRBV6-2 or TRBV6-3 and TRBJ2-1; D may correspond to TRBD1 or TRBD2 (5 bases each). Germline values: CDR1 MNHEY, CDR2 SVGEGT. Trimming cost V 7 bases and J 8 bases, with 15 bases left between them. This CDR3 spans 13 amino acids.

This clonotype was counted at least ten times. V and J are TRBV2 and TRBJ1-4, with D maybe TRBD1 (6 bases). There are 14 residues in the CDR3. Germline V gene lookup returns CDR1 SNHLY and CDR2 FYNNEI. Trimming shortened V by 5 bases and J by 7 bases, and 14 bases separated the two germline ends. CDR3 loop: CASSLSRGGEKLFF. Written as DNA, the CDR3 is TGTGCCAGCAGTTTGAGCAGGGGCGGTGAAAAACTGTTTTTT.

Regarding this clonotype: This may stem from a read error, because a much larger clone lies one nucleotide away. CDR3 in DNA: TGTGCCAGCCCACGCTTGGGACAGCCGTCGAACACCGGGGAGCTGTTTTTT. This codes for CASPRLGQPSNTGELFF. The rearrangement joins TRBV18 to TRBJ2-2; TRBD1 agrees at 7 bases. The germline V gene has CDR1 KGHSH and CDR2 LQKENI. Germline trimming cut 8 bases from V and 0 bases from J; bases unmatched to any gene: 12. There are 17 residues in the CDR3.

As concerns this clonotype: This may stem from a read error, because a much larger clone lies one nucleotide away. The rearrangement joins TRBV7-2 to TRBJ2-3; the match to TRBD2 covers 10 bases. Germline V gene lookup returns CDR1 SGHTA and CDR2 FQGNSA. The length of the CDR3 is 16 residues. V was pared by 2 bases and J by 1 base, with 3 bases of the junction left unmatched. As DNA, the CDR3 is TGTGCCAGCAGCTTAAACGGGACTAGCGGCACAGATACGCAGTATTTT. This translates into CASSLNGTSGTDTQYF. The variable domain in full, with the rest retrieved from reference TRBV7-2 and TRBJ2-3, is GAGVSQSPSNKVTEKGKDVELRCDPISGHTALYWYRQSLGQGLEFLIYFQGNSAPDKSGLPSDRFSAERTGGSVSTLTIQRTQQEDSAVYLCASSLNGTSGTDTQYFGPGTRLTVL.

This clonotype was seen many times. The chain employs TRBV20-1 and TRBJ2-3, with TRBD2 as a possible D gene (7 bases). CDR1 and CDR2 from the germline V gene are DFQATT and SNEGSKA (reference sequence). V dropped 3 bases and J dropped 2 bases, with 12 bases sitting between them. The CDR3 runs 14 residues. CDR3 bases: TGCAGTGCTAGGGGGGGGCTAGTCACAGATACGCAGTATTTT. Its translation: CSARGGLVTDTQYF.

Details on this clonotype: This sequence may be a read error, since a much larger clone differs from it by one base. The V gene is TRBV20-1, the J gene TRBJ1-6; 7 bases match TRBD1. The length of the CDR3 is 15 residues. The germline gives CDR1 DFQATT, CDR2 SNEGSKA (reference sequence). CDR3 amino acids: CSARELTGDASHLHF. The CDR3 DNA follows: TGCAGTGCTAGAGAGTTAACAGGGGACGCTTCACACCTCCACTTT.

This clonotype appeared many times. V is TRBV20-1 and J is TRBJ1-5; D is unclear. Between the trimmed V and J ends, which lost 3 bases and 0 bases, there was a span of 6 bases. The CDR3 contains 13 residues. CDR1 is DFQATT and CDR2 is SNEGSKA in the germline V gene (reference sequence). The CDR3 bases are TGCAGTGCTAGTAGTGATAGCAATCAGCCCCAGCATTTT. Translation gives CSASSDSNQPQHF.

This clonotype occurred many times. The rearrangement uses TRBV9 and TRBJ2-7; TRBD2 aligns across 10 bases. Germline V gives CDR1 SGDLS, CDR2 YYNGEE. V lost 4 bases and J lost 3; bases outside the gene matches: 10. CDR3 size: 16 residues. In DNA form, the CDR3 reads TGTGCCAGCAGCCCTCTAGCGGGGGCCCCCTTCTACGAGCAGTACTTC. Translating it yields CASSPLAGAPFYEQYF. The full variable domain, with the rest looked up from reference TRBV9 and TRBJ2-7, is DSGVTQTPKHLITATGQRVTLRCSPRSGDLSVYWYQQSLDQGLQFLIQYYNGEERAKGNILERFSAQQFPDLHSELNLSSLELGDSALYFCASSPLAGAPFYEQYFGPGTRLTVT.

Regarding this clonotype: A clone one base away is much larger, so this may be a read error. The genes are TRBV4-3 and TRBJ2-2; D gene unclear. The germline CDR1 and CDR2 sequences are LGHNA and YSLEER. The CDR3 runs to 17 residues. V was pared by 0 bases and J by 3 bases, with 14 bases between. The CDR3 DNA reads as TGCGCCAGCAGCCAAGATCCGGGCAAGAGACACACCGGGGAGCTGTTTTTT. This translates into CASSQDPGKRHTGELFF.

This clonotype was seen ten or more times. The chain employs TRBV5-6 and TRBJ1-3, with 8 bases that match TRBD1. The CDR3 consists of 15 residues. The junction had 3 bases not matched to a gene; V was cut back by 4 bases and J by 0 bases. Germline assignment: CDR1 SGHDT and CDR2 YYEEEE. The CDR3 bases are TGTGCCAGCAGCCCGGGGACAGGCTCTGGAAACACCATATATTTT. It codes for CASSPGTGSGNTIYF.

This clonotype was seen repeatedly, ten times or more. J is TRBJ2-5 and V is TRBV12-3 or TRBV12-4; D is unclear. The CDR3 loop spans 13 amino acids. V lost 3 bases and J 5 bases, leaving 10 bases between the germline ends. CDR3 sequence: CASSFLRGETQYF. CDR3 nucleotide sequence: TGTGCCAGCAGTTTTCTCCGTGGGGAGACCCAGTACTTC.

This clonotype has ten or more counts. The J gene is TRBJ1-2, the V gene TRBV29-1; no reliable D call. The V and J ends lost 0 bases and 8 bases respectively, with 10 bases between them. CDR1 and CDR2 (germline): SQVTM, ANQGSEA. This CDR3 is built from 12 residues. This chain's CDR3 is CSVEDGGYGYTF. The CDR3 DNA reads TGCAGCGTTGAAGATGGCGGGTACGGCTACACCTTC. The full variable domain, with the rest looked up from reference TRBV29-1 and TRBJ1-2, is SAVISQKPSRDICQRGTSLTIQCQVDSQVTMMFWYRQQPGQSLTLIATANQGSEATYESGFVIDKFPISRPNLTFSTLTVSNMSPEDSSIYLCSVEDGGYGYTFGSGTRLTVV.

The table lists this clonotype with many counts. The chain recombines TRBV6-5 with TRBJ2-5; 13 nucleotides agree with TRBD2. The CDR3 loop spans 16 amino acids. The trim removed 8 bases at V and 8 bases at J, leaving 14 bases unmatched. The germline V gene encodes CDR1 MNHEY and CDR2 SVGAGI. The CDR3 region is CASAPPTSGGLSTQYF. The CDR3 region has the DNA TGTGCCAGCGCCCCCCCGACTAGCGGGGGGTTGTCTACCCAGTACTTC.

Many counts were recorded for this clonotype. V usage is TRBV6-5 and J usage is TRBJ1-4; 8 positions match TRBD1. Per germline, CDR1 MNHEY and CDR2 SVGAGI. Trimming cost V 5 bases and J 7 bases; bases outside gene matches: 9. This CDR3 has 15 amino acids. In DNA form, the CDR3 reads TGTGCCAGCAGTCGCGCTGGGACAGGACGTGAAAAACTGTTTTTT. This encodes CASSRAGTGREKLFF.

This clonotype has a count of ten or more. CDR3 protein: CASSSQPRGSRNTEAFF. The CDR3 DNA sequence: TGTGCCAGCAGCTCACAGCCCAGGGGGAGTCGGAACACTGAAGCTTTCTTT. The rearrangement links TRBV7-2 to TRBJ1-1; 7 nucleotides match TRBD1. Germline loops: CDR1 SGHTA, CDR2 FQGNSA. The CDR3 loop spans 17 amino acids. V lost 4 bases and J lost 1; bases outside the gene matches: 12.

At least ten counts were recorded for this clonotype. Written as DNA, the CDR3 is TGCAGTGCTAGCCGGGACAGGGGCTACGAGCAGTACTTC. Protein product: CSASRDRGYEQYF. The chain combines TRBV20-1 with TRBJ2-7, with 10 bases identical to TRBD1. CDR1 DFQATT and CDR2 SNEGSKA come from the germline V gene (reference sequence). J lost 3 bases, V lost 3 bases, and 2 bases had no gene match. The CDR3 spans 13 residues.

There are many counts of this clonotype. The rearrangement links TRBV20-1 to TRBJ2-4, with D maybe TRBD1 (6 bases). The germline CDR1 and CDR2 sequences are DFQATT and SNEGSKA (reference sequence). The CDR3 loop spans 19 amino acids. The V gene lost 1 base and the J gene lost 0 bases, with 22 bases spanning the gap. The CDR3 region is CSARAYGTRDTVAKNIQYF. The CDR3 bases are TGCAGTGCTAGAGCATATGGGACGAGGGACACCGTAGCCAAAAACATTCAGTACTTC.

This clonotype was detected many times. This sequence joins TRBV7-8 and TRBJ1-2, with 8 bases aligning to TRBD1. This CDR3 has 15 amino acids. Germline V gene data show CDR1 as SGHVS and CDR2 as FQNEAQ. Trimming cost V 5 bases and J 5 bases; bases outside gene matches: 10. The DNA of the CDR3 is TGTGCCAGCAGCCCCGGAACAGGGGGGAGTTATGGCTACACCTTC. The encoded protein is CASSPGTGGSYGYTF.

At least ten counts were recorded for this clonotype. The chain has TRBV20-1 and TRBJ2-1; either TRBD1 or TRBD2 may fit D (5 bases each). The CDR3 is 10 residues long. Germline CDR1 DFQATT, CDR2 SNEGSKA (reference sequence). Between the trimmed V and J ends, which lost 6 bases and 10 bases, there was a span of 10 bases. CDR3 DNA: TGCAGTGCCCAAGAGGGGGAGCAGTTCTTC. Translation: CSAQEGEQFF.